This T cell receptor beta chain was recorded in a study of TIL therapy for anti-PD-1-resistant metastatic lung cancer. Study-level background: Median tumor PD-L1 proportion score was 5.5% to 6.5%.

A word on this clone: Its target is not known.

Sequencing used immunoSEQ v3. Clones were read by immunoSEQ multiplex PCR, and TCRdb kept only the in-frame ones, dropping some. The sample holds 50,000 or so clones, 79% seen once. General study results and limits: The cohort had more treatment-naive, never-smoker and oncogene-addicted patients than typical.

Time point here: pre-treatment sample, taken before nivolumab and TIL therapy. Trimming took 2 bases from V and 4 from J, leaving 12 bases between them. CDR3 length equals 15 residues. The V gene's germline CDR1 is MNHEY and CDR2 SMNVEV (reference sequence). The V and J genes are TRBV27 and TRBJ2-1, with D perhaps TRBD2 (6 bases). Sequencing used blood, obtained at baseline. This clonotype was obtained from a woman aged 25-85 years with non-small cell lung cancer. CDR3 sequence reads: CASSLTAGTYNEQFF. The CDR3 coding sequence is TGTGCCAGCAGTTTAACGGCGGGAACTTACAATGAGCAGTTCTTC.